This TCR beta chain was found in a study of blood T cell repertoires in COVID-19. Study in general: Collection of acute and convalescent COVID-19 samples took place in the United States, Italy and Spain.

This clone was detected a few times. Original handling: It was from reference gene primer amplification that nucleated cell counts were estimated. Data came from immunoSEQ multiplex PCR; TCRdb stores just in-frame clones and leaves some out. V and J calls and clone size are those listed in that table; D and trimming were worked out from the DNA. Of some 260,000 clones detected, around four fifths appear once; the ten largest clones hold 3% to 4%. This CDR3 region has 17 residues. Germline loops: CDR1 ENHRY, CDR2 SYGVKD. V was clipped by 2 bases and J by 0 bases; unmatched bases: 3. The TCR sequence derives from a woman in her forties with active or convalescent COVID-19. The chain links TRBV10-3 to TRBJ2-2, with 10 bases identical to TRBD1. The specimen was peripheral blood. The CDR3 bases are TGTGCCATCAGTGAGGACAGGGGGCGAGCGAACACCGGGGAGCTGTTTTTT. This gives the protein CAISEDRGRANTGELFF.